This T cell receptor beta chain comes out of a study of radiotherapy plus CTLA-4 blockade in lung cancer (dated by TCRdb to the late 2010s). General notes on the study: Objective responses were observed in roughly a sixth of enrolled patients, and disease control was achieved in around 30%. What the study reported, not specific to this receptor: After treatment with radiotherapy and ipilimumab, TCR clones that originated in tumors expanded in peripheral blood. Early dynamic changes in blood T cell clones, together with increased serum interferon-beta after radiation, were reported as the strongest predictors of response.

The method behind the library was the immunoSEQ multiplex PCR assay. TCRdb took this table from immuneACCESS and kept in-frame rearrangements with V and J called. Such tables lack part of the clones; where checked against another copy, unresolved V genes explain under half of the gap, and the rest is unexplained. The sample table holds tens of thousands of clones, of which 78% were seen once. Of the sample, more than 3.5% falls within the top ten clones. In this study, focal radiation therapy paired with CTLA-4 blockade (ipilimumab) was tested in patients who had chemo-refractory metastatic non-small-cell lung cancer. As for this clone: Its antigen remains unidentified. No much larger clonotype is one base removed from it; base qualities were not supplied.

The origin of this receptor is a human donor with non-small cell lung cancer who had a partial response to radiotherapy plus ipilimumab. Some clones in this sample may be carry-over from other donors' samples. This specimen consisted of peripheral blood, obtained from a patient treated with radiotherapy plus ipilimumab.

The nucleotides are TGTGCCAGCAGCCCCGGACCGGCAGGGTATGGCTACACCTTC. Translated, this gives CASSPGPAGYGYTF. The V and J genes are TRBV7-3 and TRBJ1-2, with a weak D call of TRBD1 (5 bases match). V lost 5 bases and J lost 5 bases; the stretch between them is 15 bases long. The CDR3 goes from the cysteine to the phenylalanine over 14 residues. Here the CDR3 DNA is all that survives: 42 bases in frame from base 1. The germline V gene sets CDR1 to SGHTA and CDR2 to FQGTGA.